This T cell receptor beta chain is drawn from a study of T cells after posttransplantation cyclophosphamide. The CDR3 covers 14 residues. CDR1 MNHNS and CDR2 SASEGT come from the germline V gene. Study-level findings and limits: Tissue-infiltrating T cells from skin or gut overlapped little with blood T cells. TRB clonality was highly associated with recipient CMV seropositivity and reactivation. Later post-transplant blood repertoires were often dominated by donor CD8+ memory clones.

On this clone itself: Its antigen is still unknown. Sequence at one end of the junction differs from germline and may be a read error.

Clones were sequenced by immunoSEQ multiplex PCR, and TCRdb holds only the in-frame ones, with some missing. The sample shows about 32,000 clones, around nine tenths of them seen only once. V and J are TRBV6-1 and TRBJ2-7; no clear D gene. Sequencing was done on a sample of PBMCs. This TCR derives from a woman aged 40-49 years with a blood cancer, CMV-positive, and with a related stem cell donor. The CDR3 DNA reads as TGTACCAGCAGTGAATACCACACCGCCTACGAGCAGTACTTC. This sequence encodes CTSSEYHTAYEQYF.